Below, 18 T cell receptor beta chains from the same sample are listed, as sequenced in a study of regulatory T cells in long-lasting Graves disease. Arm-PCR of CDR3 regions with iRepertoire HTBI primers generated TCR beta libraries. Each CDR3 protein gets one entry after TCRdb re-called the multiplex PCR reads with MiXCR. The sample consists of about 400,000 distinct CDR3 sequences, 16% of them appearing once. Time point specified: newly diagnosed GD, antithyroid drugs for less than 3 months. With RNA extracted from PBMCs as input, the TCR library was made. A further study also used this sample, focusing on T cells in Graves' hyperthyroidism and ophthalmopathy.

The sequencing here drew on peripheral blood mononuclear cells (PBMCs), taken at new diagnosis, from a patient treated with antithyroid drugs. The origin of the receptors is a young woman with Graves disease.

There are a few counts of this clonotype. V usage is TRBV29-1 and J usage is TRBJ2-7; 12 nucleotides align to TRBD1. The CDR3 contains 13 residues. V was pared by 5 bases and J by 5 bases, with 4 bases of the junction left unmatched. Per germline, CDR1 SQVTM and CDR2 ANQGSEA. The CDR3 nucleotides are TGCAGCGTTCGGGACAGGGGGCACCACGAGCAGTACTTC. It codes for CSVRDRGHHEQYF.

On this clonotype itself: A clone one base away is much larger, so this may be a read error. This chain links TRBV28 with TRBJ2-7, with TRBD1 matching 8 bases. Trimming took 6 bases from V and 7 from J; bases not matched to a gene: 5. The CDR3 contains 12 residues. The germline V gene has CDR1 MDHEN and CDR2 SYDVKM. The CDR3: CASSRDRNEQYF. The CDR3 DNA reads TGTGCCAGCAGCAGGGACAGGAATGAGCAGTACTTC.

This clonotype showed up just a few times. The chain employs TRBV5-1 and TRBJ2-1, with TRBD1 matching 9 bases. The CDR3 is made up of 16 amino acids. Germline V gives CDR1 SGHRS, CDR2 YFSETQ. V lost 0 bases, J lost 7 bases, and 8 bases stayed unmatched. Written as DNA, the CDR3 is TGCGCCAGCAGCTTGGCCCTGACAGGGGGGTTGAATGAGCAGTTCTTC. Translating gives CASSLALTGGLNEQFF.

The sample holds many counts of this clonotype. CDR3 sequence reads: CATSDPRSNWEQYF. CDR3 nucleotide sequence: TGTGCCACCAGTGACCCGAGAAGTAACTGGGAGCAGTACTTC. V usage is TRBV24-1 and J usage is TRBJ2-7; the D is unclear. Germline V gives CDR1 KGHDR, CDR2 SFDVKD. V lost 4 bases to trimming and J lost 7 bases, with 16 bases between them. CDR3 size: 14 residues.

This clonotype was seen ten or more times. The chain combines TRBV20-1 with TRBJ2-1; 8 bases line up with TRBD2. Germline CDR1 reads DFQATT; CDR2 reads SNEGSKA (reference sequence). This CDR3 spans 15 amino acids. V lost 4 bases to trimming and J lost 8 bases; unmatched junction nucleotides: 13. The CDR3 DNA reads as TGCAGTGCTAACGGGGGGGCAAGTAGTGGGGATGAGCAGTTCTTC. Residues: CSANGGASSGDEQFF.

This clonotype has at least ten counts. The J gene is TRBJ2-3, the V gene TRBV18; D unresolved. The CDR3 sequence is 14 residues long. The germline V and J ends were trimmed by 3 bases and 4 bases, with 11 bases remaining between them. Germline assignment: CDR1 KGHSH and CDR2 LQKENI. Here the CDR3 DNA reads TGTGCCAGCTCACCCGGAGCGAGCTCAGATACGCAGTATTTT. It encodes CASSPGASSDTQYF.

The V and J genes are TRBV19 and TRBJ1-1; D gene uncertain. V lost 3 bases, J lost 5 bases, and 19 bases lay in between. CDR3 length: 16 residues. From germline, CDR1 is LNHDA and CDR2 SQIVND (reference sequence). For the CDR3, the DNA is TGTGCCAGTAGTATGGGGAGAGGACCAAGTTGGACTGAAGCTTTCTTT. Its translation is CASSMGRGPSWTEAFF.

This clonotype was seen many times. J is TRBJ1-1 and V is TRBV12-3 or TRBV12-4; D is undetermined. There are 15 residues in the CDR3. Trimming left V 1 base short and J 1 base short, with 10 bases between. CDR3 sequence (DNA): TGTGCCAGCAGTTTAGAGACCGGCGCGAACACTGAAGCTTTCTTT. As protein: CASSLETGANTEAFF.

This clonotype was seen many times. The rearrangement joins TRBV5-1 to TRBJ1-1; a possible D gene is TRBD1 (5 bases). Trimming shortened V by 6 bases and J by 5 bases, and 14 bases separated the two germline ends. CDR1 and CDR2 from the germline V gene are SGHRS and YFSETQ. The CDR3 sequence is 13 residues long. CDR3 in DNA: TGCGCCAGCACCCCGCCGGCAGGGACTGAAGCTTTCTTT. Protein: CASTPPAGTEAFF.

In its sample, this clonotype was seen many times. This sequence joins TRBV5-1 and TRBJ2-7; 8 bases match TRBD2. CDR1 and CDR2 (germline): SGHRS, YFSETQ. With V trimmed by 4 bases and J by 3 bases, 12 bases remained unmatched. The CDR3 is made up of 16 amino acids. CDR3: CASSVWAGTSVYEQYF. DNA for the CDR3: TGCGCCAGCAGCGTGTGGGCCGGGACTAGTGTCTACGAGCAGTACTTC.

This clonotype was counted ten times or more. The chain recombines TRBV4-1 with TRBJ2-1, with 11 nucleotides matching TRBD2. Germline V gene lookup returns CDR1 MGHRA and CDR2 YSYEKL. With 2 bases clipped from V and 7 bases from J, the junction kept 10 bases outside the gene matches. This CDR3 is 17 amino acids long. Written as DNA, the CDR3 is TGCGCCAGCAGCCAATTATTACTAGCGGGAGTGGGTAATGAGCAGTTCTTC. This codes for CASSQLLLAGVGNEQFF.

This clonotype occurred a few times. The J gene is TRBJ1-3, the V gene TRBV10-3; D is uncertain. Trimming removed 3 bases from V and 2 bases from J, with 2 bases in between. Germline-derived CDR1 and CDR2 are ENHRY and SYGVKD. The CDR3 has 12 amino acids. DNA of the CDR3: TGTGCCATCAGTGAAACTGGAAACACCATATATTTT. Encoded protein: CAISETGNTIYF.

There are a few counts of this clonotype. This chain connects TRBV14 to TRBJ2-7, with TRBD1 identical over 8 bases. Trimming took 2 bases from V and 6 from J; bases not matched to a gene: 12. Germline CDR1 reads SGHDN; CDR2 reads FVKESK. This CDR3 has 16 residues. The CDR3 reads CASSQNRDRSPFEQYF. In DNA, the CDR3 is TGTGCCAGCAGCCAAAACCGGGACAGGAGTCCTTTCGAGCAGTACTTC. The full variable domain, in which reference TRBV14 and TRBJ2-7 provide the parts outside the CDR3, is EAGVTQFPSHSVIEKGQTVTLRCDPISGHDNLYWYRRVMGKEIKFLLHFVKESKQDESGMPNNRFLAERTGGTYSTLKVQPAELEDSGVYFCASSQNRDRSPFEQYFGPGTRLTVT.

This clonotype was counted ten times or more. The rearrangement joins TRBV12-3 or TRBV12-4 to TRBJ1-5, with 7 bases that match TRBD1. V lost 6 bases, J lost 4 bases, and 3 bases stayed unmatched. This CDR3 is 13 amino acids long. CDR3 sequence: CASSGTDNQPQHF. The CDR3 coding sequence is TGTGCCAGCAGCGGGACAGATAATCAGCCCCAGCATTTT.

Only a few counts were recorded for this clonotype. The J gene is TRBJ1-6, the V gene TRBV18; D perhaps matches TRBD1 (5 bases). The germline V gene has CDR1 KGHSH and CDR2 LQKENI. Trimming took 4 bases from V and 14 from J, leaving 9 bases between them. The CDR3 totals 11 residues. The CDR3 reads CASSRGGSLHF. The CDR3 DNA follows: TGTGCCAGCTCACGGGGCGGATCCCTCCACTTT. Using reference TRBV18 and TRBJ1-6 for the parts outside the CDR3, the full variable domain is NAGVMQNPRHLVRRRGQEARLRCSPMKGHSHVYWYRQLPEEGLKFMVYLQKENIIDESGMPKERFSAEFPKEGPSILRIQQVVRGDSAAYFCASSRGGSLHFGNGTRLTVT.

At least ten counts were recorded for this clonotype. This chain uses TRBV12-3 or TRBV12-4 with TRBJ2-3, with unresolved D. This CDR3 spans 14 amino acids. Between the trimmed V and J ends, which lost 4 bases and 3 bases, there was a span of 11 bases. The DNA of the CDR3 is TGTGCCAGCAGTTCCTTGGGCCGTACAGATACGCAGTATTTT. Protein product: CASSSLGRTDTQYF.

Concerning this clonotype itself: This sequence may be a read error, since a much larger clone differs from it by one base. The V and J genes are TRBV11-2 and TRBJ1-3; D not resolved. Germline V gene data show CDR1 as SGHAT and CDR2 as FQNNGV. This CDR3 is built from 15 residues. The CDR3 spells CASSRGFPSGDTIYF. The CDR3 DNA sequence: TGTGCCAGCAGCCGGGGATTCCCCTCTGGAGACACCATATATTTT.

This clonotype came up many times. The CDR3 reads CASSQTRQRIYSNQPQHF. The DNA of the CDR3 is TGTGCCAGCAGCCAAACGCGACAGAGAATTTATAGCAATCAGCCCCAGCATTTT. The rearrangement links TRBV28 to TRBJ1-5; TRBD1 is a possible D gene (5 bases). Trimming took 6 bases from V and 0 from J, leaving 21 bases between them. The CDR3 spans 18 residues. Germline V CDR1 and CDR2: MDHEN, SYDVKM.